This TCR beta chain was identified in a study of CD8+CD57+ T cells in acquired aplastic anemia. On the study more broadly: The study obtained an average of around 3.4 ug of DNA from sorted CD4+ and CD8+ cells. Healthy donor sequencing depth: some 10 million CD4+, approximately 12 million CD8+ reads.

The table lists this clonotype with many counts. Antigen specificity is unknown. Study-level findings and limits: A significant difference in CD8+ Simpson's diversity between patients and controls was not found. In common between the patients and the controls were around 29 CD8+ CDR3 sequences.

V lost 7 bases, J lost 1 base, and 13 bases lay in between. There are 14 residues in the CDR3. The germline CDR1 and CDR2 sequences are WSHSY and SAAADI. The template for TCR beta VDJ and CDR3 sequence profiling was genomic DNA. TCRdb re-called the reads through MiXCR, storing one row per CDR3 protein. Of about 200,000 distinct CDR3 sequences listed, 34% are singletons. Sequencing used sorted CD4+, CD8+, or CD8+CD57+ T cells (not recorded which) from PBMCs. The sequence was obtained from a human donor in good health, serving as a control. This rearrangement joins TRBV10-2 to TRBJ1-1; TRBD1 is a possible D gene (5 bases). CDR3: CASNPVQGNTEAFF. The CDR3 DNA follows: TGCGCCAGCAACCCCGTCCAGGGGAACACTGAAGCTTTCTTT.